This T cell receptor (beta chain) comes out of a study of shared clonotypes between healthy human individuals. Trimming cost V 5 bases and J 4 bases; bases outside gene matches: 11. This CDR3 region has 16 residues. Germline V gene data show CDR1 as LGHNT and CDR2 as FRNRAP. Naive CD8 cells, CD45RO-negative and positively selected for CCR7, excluded terminally differentiated effector memory CD45RA+ cells. Generated by immunoSEQ multiplex PCR, the TCRdb table keeps only in-frame clones and is missing some. The sample shows fewer than 850,000 clones, around 96% of them seen only once. This sequence joins TRBV12-5 and TRBJ2-3, with TRBD1 identical over 8 bases. Sequencing input: naive CD8+ T cells sorted from blood. The source is a man aged 25 to 40 in good health. This CDR3 reads CASGGRGQGFPDTQYF. CDR3 in DNA: TGTGCTAGTGGTGGACGCGGACAGGGCTTCCCAGATACGCAGTATTTT.